This T cell receptor (beta chain) emerged from a study of blood T cell repertoires in COVID-19. The wider study: The samples span acute and convalescent COVID-19 from the United States, Italy and Spain. PBMCs, B-cell-depleted T cells, or T cells provided the cDNA or gDNA that made up the material.

CDR3 length: 13 residues. Between the trimmed V and J ends, which lost 7 bases and 6 bases, there was a span of 13 bases. Germline values: CDR1 KGHDR, CDR2 SFDVKD. As handled by the study authors: Scientists estimated how many nucleated cells there were by amplifying reference gene primers. Using immunoSEQ multiplex PCR, the repertoire was profiled, and TCRdb retains in-frame clones only, with some absent. D and trimming were read from the DNA, whereas the V and J calls and clone size are those reported in that table. Altogether approximately 250,000 clones are present, about 83% being singletons, with the ten largest covering around 5.5%.

This sequence originates from a human donor in a cohort sampled during active COVID-19. J is TRBJ2-3 and V is TRBV24-1, with no clear D. Sequencing was carried out using peripheral blood. CDR3 region: CATSNYYGDTQYF. The CDR3 DNA reads as TGTGCCACCAGCAATTATTACGGGGATACGCAGTATTTT.